The 10 T cell receptor beta chains below come from one sample, sequenced in a study of T cell changes during pregnancy in multiple sclerosis. Only in-frame clones appear in the TCRdb table, and some are missing; sequencing was by immunoSEQ multiplex PCR. The top ten hold 2% to 2.5% of the sample, which has tens of thousands of clones, roughly 92% seen once. The sequencing used peripheral blood, collected after pregnancy. The receptor source for this set is a female donor with multiple sclerosis, enrolled in a pregnancy study.

The J gene is TRBJ1-1, the V gene TRBV7-3; perhaps TRBD1 as D (5 bases). V was cut by 1 base and J by 3 bases, with 12 bases left in between. The length of the CDR3 is 15 residues. Germline CDR1 is SGHTA and CDR2 is FQGTGA. The CDR3 protein is CASSLMGQRDTEAFF. CDR3 DNA: TGTGCCAGCAGCTTAATGGGGCAGCGGGACACTGAAGCTTTCTTT. The full variable domain, in which reference TRBV7-3 and TRBJ1-1 provide the parts outside the CDR3, is GAGVSQTPSNKVTEKGKYVELRCDPISGHTALYWYRQSLGQGPEFLIYFQGTGAADDSGLPNDRFFAVRPEGSVSTLKIQRTERGDSAVYLCASSLMGQRDTEAFFGQGTRLTVV.

The chain couples TRBV19 to TRBJ1-2, with no clear D. The CDR3 loop spans 11 amino acids. V lost 6 bases, J lost 3 bases, and 5 bases lay in between. Germline loops: CDR1 LNHDA, CDR2 SQIVND (reference sequence). The CDR3 here is CASSRYYGYTF. CDR3 nucleotide sequence: TGTGCCAGTAGCCGGTACTATGGCTACACCTTC.

This chain joins TRBV18 and TRBJ2-2; D not resolved. The CDR3 consists of 11 residues. V was cut by 6 bases and J by 5 bases, with 4 bases left in between. CDR1 and CDR2 from the germline V gene are KGHSH and LQKENI. The CDR3 nucleotides read TGTGCCAGCTCTCCTACCGGGGAGCTGTTTTTT. Its translation is CASSPTGELFF.

V usage is TRBV19 and J usage is TRBJ2-7, with 8 bases aligning to TRBD1. V shed 5 bases, J shed 5 bases, and the junction held 5 bases outside the gene matches. The CDR3 length is 13 residues. The V gene's germline CDR1 is LNHDA and CDR2 SQIVND (reference sequence). CDR3 nucleotides: TGTGCCAGTAGTTTTCAGGGGGCCAACGAGCAGTACTTC. Residues: CASSFQGANEQYF.

V is TRBV7-6 and J is TRBJ2-3; TRBD2 is a possible D gene (7 bases). V dropped 6 bases and J dropped 2 bases, with 21 bases sitting between them. The CDR3 is made up of 17 amino acids. Germline CDR1 SGHVS, CDR2 FNYEAQ. CDR3 DNA: TGTGCCAGCAGTCGTCGGCGGGGCGGGGGCCCCACAGATACGCAGTATTTT. This codes for CASSRRRGGGPTDTQYF.

The chain couples TRBV5-1 to TRBJ2-3; maybe TRBD1 (6 bases). The CDR3 loop spans 16 amino acids. Germline CDR1 reads SGHRS; CDR2 reads YFSETQ. The ends were cut back, 4 bases at V and 2 bases at J, with 17 bases in the middle. The CDR3 is CASSDEPDRYTDTQYF. The CDR3 DNA follows: TGCGCCAGCAGCGACGAACCGGACAGATACACAGATACGCAGTATTTT. The full variable domain, completed using reference TRBV5-1 and TRBJ2-3, is KAGVTQTPRYLIKTRGQQVTLSCSPISGHRSVSWYQQTPGQGLQFLFEYFSETQRNKGNFPGRFSGRQFSNSRSEMNVSTLELGDSALYLCASSDEPDRYTDTQYFGPGTRLTVL.

The chain couples TRBV6-6 to TRBJ1-2; 7 positions match TRBD1. CDR1 is MNHNY, CDR2 SVGAGI, per germline (reference sequence). CDR3 length equals 14 residues. V dropped 4 bases and J dropped 8; count of bases not matched to a gene: 10. The CDR3 sequence: CASSSLEGGWGYTF. CDR3 sequence (DNA): TGTGCCAGCAGTTCACTCGAAGGGGGCTGGGGCTACACCTTC.

V gene TRBV7-2 combines with J gene TRBJ1-2; no reliable D call. V was trimmed by 1 base and J by 6 bases, leaving 9 bases between them. Germline assignment: CDR1 SGHTA and CDR2 FQGNSA. CDR3 size: 13 residues. DNA of the CDR3: TGTGCCAGCAGCTTAGAGCGCAGAAATGGCTACACCTTC. Its translation is CASSLERRNGYTF.

The chain couples TRBV9 to TRBJ1-1; TRBD1 agrees at 8 bases. The V gene end was trimmed by 4 bases and the J gene end by 5 bases; junction bases not matched to a gene: 10. This CDR3 has 15 amino acids. The germline V gene has CDR1 SGDLS and CDR2 YYNGEE. The DNA for the CDR3 is TGTGCCAGCAGCCCCCAAACAGGGGGGGGGACTGAAGCTTTCTTT. Amino acid sequence: CASSPQTGGGTEAFF. The full variable domain, rest sourced from reference TRBV9 and TRBJ1-1, is DSGVTQTPKHLITATGQRVTLRCSPRSGDLSVYWYQQSLDQGLQFLIQYYNGEERAKGNILERFSAQQFPDLHSELNLSSLELGDSALYFCASSPQTGGGTEAFFGQGTRLTVV.

V usage is TRBV18 and J usage is TRBJ1-1; 8 bases are shared with TRBD1. This CDR3 region has 14 residues. The V segment lost 3 bases and the J segment 4 bases; nucleotides outside the gene matches: 4. CDR1 KGHSH and CDR2 LQKENI come from the germline V gene. The DNA for the CDR3 is TGTGCCAGCTCACCCCAGGGGGCATCCACTGAAGCTTTCTTT. Amino acid sequence: CASSPQGASTEAFF.